Listed below are T cell receptor beta chains from one sample, sequenced in a study of blood T cell repertoires in COVID-19. Profiled with immunoSEQ multiplex PCR; TCRdb holds only in-frame clones, not every one. Among under 90,000 clones listed, about 68% were seen once. Sample: peripheral blood. The receptors shown here come from a man aged 50 or older with active or convalescent COVID-19. The CDR3 runs from the conserved cysteine through the conserved F or W. The D gene is left open where the match is weak. Only some rows state a clone size, as once, few, many or a class for expanded clones.

D gene,J gene,V gene,clone size,CDR3 protein,CDR3 DNA
NA,TRBJ1-4,TRBV10-2,NA,CASSDGGGRSNEKLFF,TGCGCCAGCAGTGATGGGGGGGGACGTAGTAATGAAAAACTGTTTTTT
NA,TRBJ2-7,TRBV18,NA,CASSPPVLSGSYEQYF,TGTGCCAGCTCACCACCGGTCCTCTCGGGCTCCTACGAGCAGTACTTC
NA,TRBJ2-7,TRBV2,NA,CASSLTYEQYF,TGTGCCAGCAGCTTAACCTACGAGCAGTACTTC
NA,TRBJ2-3,TRBV6-5,NA,CASSRYTDTQYF,TGTGCCAGCAGTCGCTACACAGATACGCAGTATTTT
NA,TRBJ2-1,TRBV5-1,NA,CASSSRVDNEQFF,TGCGCCAGCAGCTCCAGGGTGGACAATGAGCAGTTCTTC
TRBD1,TRBJ2-7,TRBV7-9,many,CASSFIGQGSAQYF,TGTGCCAGCAGCTTTATCGGACAGGGGAGTGCACAGTACTTC
TRBD1,TRBJ2-5,TRBV3-1/TRBV3-2,once,CASSSDRAETQYF,TGTGCCAGCAGCTCAGACAGGGCCGAGACCCAGTACTTC
NA,TRBJ1-5,TRBV7-8,NA,CASSLRVRGKGSNQPQHF,TGTGCCAGCAGCTTAAGGGTCAGGGGTAAAGGAAGCAATCAGCCCCAGCATTTT
NA,TRBJ1-1,TRBV6-5,NA,CASSYSKWQRGTEAFF,TGTGCCAGCAGTTACTCGAAGTGGCAACGGGGGACTGAAGCTTTCTTT
NA,TRBJ2-1,TRBV6-5,NA,CASSWGAYNEQFF,TGTGCCAGCAGTTGGGGGGCCTACAATGAGCAGTTCTTC
TRBD1,TRBJ1-6,TRBV4-3,NA,CASSQEAGGEYSPLHF,TGCGCCAGCAGCCAAGAGGCAGGGGGCGAGTATTCACCCCTCCACTTT
NA,TRBJ1-4,TRBV5-6,once,CASSLGATNEKLFF,TGTGCCAGCAGCTTGGGGGCCACTAATGAAAAACTGTTTTTT
TRBD1,TRBJ2-5,TRBV30,NA,CAWSGGTVQETQYF,TGTGCCTGGAGTGGGGGGACAGTCCAAGAGACCCAGTACTTC
NA,TRBJ2-3,TRBV29-1,NA,CSVEGTRAVGTQYF,TGCAGCGTTGAAGGGACTCGCGCGGTTGGTACGCAGTATTTT
TRBD1,TRBJ2-7,TRBV29-1,NA,CSDRDRVYEQYF,TGCAGCGACCGGGACAGGGTCTACGAGCAGTACTTC
TRBD1,TRBJ2-5,TRBV18,NA,CASSPGQGGETQYF,TGTGCCAGCTCACCCGGACAGGGCGGGGAGACCCAGTACTTC
NA,TRBJ2-7,TRBV5-1,NA,CASSSPGTRAGEQYF,TGCGCCAGCAGCTCACCCGGGACCCGGGCGGGAGAGCAGTACTTC
NA,TRBJ1-1,TRBV3-1/TRBV3-2,NA,CASSHRRNTEAFF,TGTGCCAGCAGCCACAGGCGGAACACTGAAGCTTTCTTT
NA,TRBJ1-1,TRBV12-3/TRBV12-4,few,CASSLFGRGAFF,TGTGCCAGCAGTTTGTTCGGCAGGGGCGCTTTCTTT
NA,TRBJ2-3,TRBV3-1/TRBV3-2,NA,CASSQEGRRTDTQYF,TGTGCCAGCAGCCAAGAAGGTCGGAGGACAGATACGCAGTATTTT
NA,TRBJ2-5,TRBV4-3,NA,CASSQDLGQEGETQYF,TGCGCCAGCAGCCAAGATCTAGGACAGGAGGGAGAGACCCAGTACTTC
TRBD1,TRBJ2-7,TRBV5-6,NA,CASSLGDRDYYEQYF,TGTGCCAGCAGCTTGGGGGACAGGGATTACTACGAGCAGTACTTC
NA,TRBJ1-6,TRBV5-6,few,CASSLEGTYNSPLHF,TGTGCCAGCAGCTTGGAGGGGACTTATAATTCACCCCTCCACTTT
NA,TRBJ1-5,TRBV7-5,NA,CVRSRVRTGVEGYQPQHF,TGTGTCAGAAGCCGGGTCCGGACAGGGGTGGAGGGTTATCAGCCCCAGCATTTT
NA,TRBJ2-4,TRBV12-3/TRBV12-4,few,CASLRGVENIQYF,TGTGCCAGCCTCAGGGGGGTGGAAAACATTCAGTACTTC
TRBD2,TRBJ2-1,TRBV18,NA,CASSLTPVSGGDNEQFF,TGTGCCAGCTCACTAACCCCGGTAAGCGGGGGGGACAATGAGCAGTTCTTC
TRBD2,TRBJ2-1,TRBV11-2,NA,CASSPPGAAGQQFF,TGTGCCAGCAGCCCGCCCGGGGCAGCGGGGCAACAGTTCTTC
NA,TRBJ2-2,TRBV7-3,NA,CASSFLTGELFF,TGTGCCAGCAGCTTTCTAACCGGGGAGCTGTTTTTT
NA,TRBJ1-1,TRBV6-5,once,CASIPRHGWQAFF,TGTGCCAGCATTCCCAGGCACGGTTGGCAAGCTTTCTTT
TRBD1,TRBJ1-2,TRBV3-1/TRBV3-2,once,CASSHRTGANYGYTF,TGTGCCAGCAGCCACCGGACAGGGGCAAACTATGGCTACACCTTC
NA,TRBJ2-1,TRBV4-3,NA,CASSRGPNRNEQFF,TGCGCCAGCAGCAGGGGCCCCAATCGGAATGAGCAGTTCTTC
NA,TRBJ1-1,TRBV9,NA,CASSPVPNTEAFF,TGTGCCAGCAGCCCGGTCCCGAACACTGAAGCTTTCTTT
NA,TRBJ1-1,TRBV11-2,NA,CASSLVEPGATEAFF,TGTGCCAGCAGCTTAGTAGAACCAGGGGCCACTGAAGCTTTCTTT
NA,TRBJ1-1,TRBV12-3/TRBV12-4,NA,CASSYSYTEAFF,TGTGCCAGCAGTTACTCGTACACTGAAGCTTTCTTT
NA,TRBJ2-7,TRBV4-1,NA,CASSQDSYSISYEQYF,TGCGCCAGCAGCCAAGATAGTTACAGCATCTCCTACGAGCAGTACTTC
TRBD1,TRBJ1-6,TRBV5-8,NA,CASSSDRELRLHF,TGTGCCAGCAGCTCCGACAGGGAACTACGCCTCCACTTT
NA,TRBJ2-7,TRBV5-5,NA,CASSFTNLGEQYF,TGTGCCAGCAGCTTTACTAACCTCGGCGAGCAGTACTTC
NA,TRBJ2-5,TRBV5-1,NA,CASSSGGRETQYF,TGCGCCAGCAGCTCGGGGGGCAGAGAGACCCAGTACTTC
NA,TRBJ1-1,TRBV20-1,NA,CSAGGNTEAFF,TGCAGTGCAGGGGGGAACACTGAAGCTTTCTTT
NA,TRBJ1-5,TRBV5-1,NA,CASSLSQGRNQPQHF,TGCGCCAGCAGCTTGAGCCAGGGGCGAAATCAGCCCCAGCATTTT
TRBD1,TRBJ2-3,TRBV4-3,NA,CASSHDSAGTGYRTDTQYF,TGCGCCAGCAGCCACGACTCCGCCGGGACAGGCTACCGCACAGATACGCAGTATTTT
TRBD1,TRBJ1-2,TRBV10-3,few,CAISDPGQGRDGYTF,TGTGCCATCAGTGACCCGGGACAGGGAAGGGATGGCTACACCTTC
TRBD1,TRBJ2-3,TRBV9,NA,CASSVEGQGFADTQYF,TGTGCCAGCAGCGTAGAAGGACAGGGGTTCGCAGATACGCAGTATTTT
NA,TRBJ1-2,TRBV27,NA,CASSFAQVDYGYTF,TGTGCCAGCAGTTTTGCACAGGTCGACTATGGCTACACCTTC
NA,TRBJ1-1,TRBV2,NA,CASSFMNTEAFF,TGTGCCAGCAGTTTTATGAACACTGAAGCTTTCTTT
TRBD1,TRBJ1-5,TRBV7-7,NA,CASSPGTDRGLGQPQHF,TGTGCCAGCAGCCCAGGTACCGACAGGGGGCTGGGTCAGCCCCAGCATTTT
NA,TRBJ1-3,TRBV30,once,CAWNAGGYTIYF,TGTGCCTGGAATGCGGGGGGGTACACCATATATTTT
TRBD1,TRBJ1-5,TRBV2,medium-sized,CASSGGQGVRGNQPQHF,TGTGCCAGCAGCGGCGGACAGGGGGTTCGCGGCAATCAGCCCCAGCATTTT
NA,TRBJ2-2,TRBV5-1,few,CASSLERGNGELFF,TGCGCCAGCAGCTTGGAAAGGGGTAACGGGGAGCTGTTTTTT
NA,TRBJ2-5,TRBV15,NA,CATSRGGAGKIFGETQYF,TGTGCCACCAGCAGAGGAGGTGCGGGGAAGATTTTTGGGGAGACCCAGTACTTC
TRBD2,TRBJ2-3,TRBV5-1,NA,CASSLTSGGAGTQYF,TGCGCCAGCAGCTTGACTAGCGGGGGGGCCGGTACGCAGTATTTT
NA,TRBJ2-1,TRBV7-2,NA,CASSLWVGPYNEQFF,TGTGCCAGCAGCTTATGGGTGGGGCCCTACAATGAGCAGTTCTTC
TRBD1,TRBJ2-2,TRBV5-8,NA,CASSQIQGSVTGELFF,TGTGCCAGCAGCCAAATACAGGGGTCTGTAACCGGGGAGCTGTTTTTT
NA,TRBJ2-7,TRBV27,NA,CASSLTAQGISYEQYF,TGTGCCAGCAGTTTAACGGCCCAGGGGATCAGCTACGAGCAGTACTTC
TRBD1,TRBJ1-1,TRBV4-1,NA,CASSQDSGTGYEAFF,TGCGCCAGCAGCCAAGATTCCGGGACAGGGTATGAAGCTTTCTTT
NA,TRBJ2-7,TRBV6-6,NA,CASSYYPGAYEQYF,TGTGCCAGCAGTTATTACCCAGGGGCGTACGAGCAGTACTTC
TRBD1,TRBJ1-5,TRBV6-6,NA,CATRDSQGPQHF,TGTGCCACCAGGGACAGCCAAGGGCCCCAGCATTTT
NA,TRBJ2-5,TRBV3-1/TRBV3-2,NA,CASSQAGRETQYF,TGTGCCAGCAGCCAAGCCGGGAGAGAGACCCAGTACTTC
NA,TRBJ1-1,TRBV12-3/TRBV12-4,NA,CASSRQAEAFF,TGTGCCAGCAGTCGACAGGCTGAAGCTTTCTTT